The 4 T cell receptor beta chains below were found in one sample sequenced in a study of T-cell memory formation after mild COVID-19. Each CDR3 protein is one row after TCRdb ran MiXCR on the 5' RACE reads. This sample carries about half a million distinct CDR3 sequences, about 18% of them seen once, and the ten largest clones take 10% to 15%. The specimen sequenced was PBMCs or a T cell subset sorted from them (not recorded which). These TCRs come from an adult woman who had mild COVID-19 (a few samples of this study predate the infection). Cell type and time point are not known.

The V and J genes are TRBV12-3 or TRBV12-4 and TRBJ2-7, with 8 bases fitting TRBD1. With 5 bases clipped from V and 6 bases from J, the junction kept 6 bases outside the gene matches. The length of the CDR3 is 13 residues. CDR3 nucleotides: TGTGCCAGCAGTCCATCAGGGGGCGGCGAGCAGTACTTC. Residues: CASSPSGGGEQYF.

The rearrangement uses TRBV7-2 and TRBJ2-3; D gene unclear. There are 13 residues in the CDR3. Trimming stripped 2 bases from V and 3 bases from J, with 6 bases between. The germline CDR1 and CDR2 sequences are SGHTA and FQGNSA. CDR3 in DNA: TGTGCCAGCAGCTTACCAGAAACAGATACGCAGTATTTT. This encodes CASSLPETDTQYF.

This clonotype was counted many times. The chain employs TRBV20-1 and TRBJ2-1; D gene unclear. The CDR3 runs 14 residues. Trimming left V 1 base short and J 0 bases short, with 7 bases between. CDR1 is DFQATT, CDR2 SNEGSKA, per germline (reference sequence). The CDR3 DNA reads TGCAGTGCTAGAGGAGGTCCCTCCTACAATGAGCAGTTCTTC. Encoded protein: CSARGGPSYNEQFF.

This rearrangement joins TRBV10-3 to TRBJ2-1; D uncertain. The CDR3 covers 14 residues. Germline-derived CDR1 and CDR2 are ENHRY and SYGVKD. V was pared by 3 bases and J by 6 bases, with 12 bases between. The CDR3 loop is CAISEILVGNEQFF. The DNA of the CDR3 is TGTGCCATCAGTGAAATTTTGGTGGGCAATGAGCAGTTCTTC.